This TCR beta chain was retrieved from a study of T cells in Graves' hyperthyroidism and ophthalmopathy. Study results and caveats: The model forecast ophthalmopathy, anticipating it by a median around 6.4 months before onset. In the analysis, a 13 V-J model separated ophthalmopathy from stable hyperthyroidism.

Any patient presenting with uncontrolled infection, other autoimmune disease, pregnancy or lactation was left out. At least ten counts were recorded for this clonotype. Antigen: not known. Amplification of TCR beta CDR3 regions was performed using RNA transcripts as template. First-round RT-PCR targeting the TCR CDR3 was performed with the HTBI primer set. One entry per CDR3 protein, called by TCRdb with MiXCR from the multiplex PCR reads. This sample has under 350,000 distinct CDR3 sequences, with about 15% found just once. Trimming took off 3 bases at V and 10 bases at J, with 7 bases between the two ends. Germline assignment: CDR1 LGHDT and CDR2 YNNKEL (reference sequence). The CDR3 has 12 residues.

The receptor's source is a woman aged 55-69 years with Graves' ophthalmopathy. This chain links TRBV3-1 with TRBJ1-6; D is ambiguous. Sequencing was performed on blood. The CDR3 DNA follows: TGTGCCAGCAGCCAGAATAGGTCACCCCTCCACTTT. It is translated as CASSQNRSPLHF.